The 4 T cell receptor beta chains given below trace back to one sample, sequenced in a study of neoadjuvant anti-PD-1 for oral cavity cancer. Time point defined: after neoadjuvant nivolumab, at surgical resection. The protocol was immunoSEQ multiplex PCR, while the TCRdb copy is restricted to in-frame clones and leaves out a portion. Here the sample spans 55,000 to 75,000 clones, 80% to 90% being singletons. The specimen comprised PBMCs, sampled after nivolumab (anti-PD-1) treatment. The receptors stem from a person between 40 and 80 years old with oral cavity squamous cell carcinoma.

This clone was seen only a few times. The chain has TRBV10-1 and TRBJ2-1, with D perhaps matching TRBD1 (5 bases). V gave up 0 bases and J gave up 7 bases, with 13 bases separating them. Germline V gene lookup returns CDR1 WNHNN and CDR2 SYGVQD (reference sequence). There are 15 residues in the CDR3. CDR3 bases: TGCGCCAGCAGTGAGTCGGTCTCAGGGAAGAATGAGCAGTTCTTC. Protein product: CASSESVSGKNEQFF.

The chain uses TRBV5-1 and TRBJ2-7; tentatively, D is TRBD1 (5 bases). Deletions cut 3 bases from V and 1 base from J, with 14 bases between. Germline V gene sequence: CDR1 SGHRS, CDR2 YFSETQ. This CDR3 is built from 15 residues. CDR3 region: CASSSGFRTSYEQYF. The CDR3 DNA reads TGCGCCAGCAGCTCAGGGTTCCGGACGTCCTACGAGCAGTACTTC. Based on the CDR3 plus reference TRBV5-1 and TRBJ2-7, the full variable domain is KAGVTQTPRYLIKTRGQQVTLSCSPISGHRSVSWYQQTPGQGLQFLFEYFSETQRNKGNFPGRFSGRQFSNSRSEMNVSTLELGDSALYLCASSSGFRTSYEQYFGPGTRLTVT.

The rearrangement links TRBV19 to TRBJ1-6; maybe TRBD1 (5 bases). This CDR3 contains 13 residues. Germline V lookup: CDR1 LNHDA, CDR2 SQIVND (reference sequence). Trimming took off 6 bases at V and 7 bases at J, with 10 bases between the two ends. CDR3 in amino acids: CASRETANSPLHF. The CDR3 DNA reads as TGTGCCAGTAGAGAGACAGCAAATTCACCCCTCCACTTT.

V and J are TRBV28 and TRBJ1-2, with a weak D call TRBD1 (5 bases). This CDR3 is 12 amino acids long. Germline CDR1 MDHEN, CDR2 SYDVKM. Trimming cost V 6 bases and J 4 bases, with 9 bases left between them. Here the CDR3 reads CASRRQGYGYTF. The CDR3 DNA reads TGTGCCAGCAGGCGGCAGGGCTATGGCTACACCTTC.